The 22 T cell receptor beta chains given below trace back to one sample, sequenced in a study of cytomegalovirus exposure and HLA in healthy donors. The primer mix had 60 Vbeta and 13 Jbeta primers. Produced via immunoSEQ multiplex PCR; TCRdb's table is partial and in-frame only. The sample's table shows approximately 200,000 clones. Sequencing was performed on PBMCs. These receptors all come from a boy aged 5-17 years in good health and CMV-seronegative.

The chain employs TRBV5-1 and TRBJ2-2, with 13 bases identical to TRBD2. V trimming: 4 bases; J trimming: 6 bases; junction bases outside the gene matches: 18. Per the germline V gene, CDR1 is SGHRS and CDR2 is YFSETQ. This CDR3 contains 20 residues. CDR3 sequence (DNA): TGCGCCAGCAGCCCTACTCCCCCAACTAGCGGGGGGGCGTTATCCGGGGAGCTGTTTTTT. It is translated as CASSPTPPTSGGALSGELFF.

CDR3 nucleotide sequence: TGCGCCAGCAGCTTGCAGGGACAGTCCATAAGCTATGGCTACACCTTC. Translation: CASSLQGQSISYGYTF. V usage is TRBV5-1 and J usage is TRBJ1-2; 7 bases match TRBD1. This CDR3 region has 16 residues. The germline V gene encodes CDR1 SGHRS and CDR2 YFSETQ. V dropped 1 base and J dropped 4; count of bases not matched to a gene: 10.

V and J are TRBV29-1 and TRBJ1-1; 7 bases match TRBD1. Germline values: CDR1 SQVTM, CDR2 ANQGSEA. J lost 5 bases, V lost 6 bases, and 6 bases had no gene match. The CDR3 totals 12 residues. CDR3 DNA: TGCAGCGTCAGGGGGTGGGTGACTGAAGCTTTCTTT. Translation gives CSVRGWVTEAFF.

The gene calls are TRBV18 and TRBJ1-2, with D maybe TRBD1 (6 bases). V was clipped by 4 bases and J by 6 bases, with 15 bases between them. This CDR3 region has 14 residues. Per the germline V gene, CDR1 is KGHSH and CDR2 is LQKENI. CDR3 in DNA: TGTGCCAGCTCACTTCTCCTGACAGGAGATGGCTACACCTTC. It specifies CASSLLLTGDGYTF.

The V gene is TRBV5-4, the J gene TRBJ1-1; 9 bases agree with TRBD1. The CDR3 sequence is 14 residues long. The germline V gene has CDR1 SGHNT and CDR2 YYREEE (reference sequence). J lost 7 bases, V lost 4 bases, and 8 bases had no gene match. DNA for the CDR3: TGTGCCAGCAGCGGAAGACAGGGGGGTGTTGAAGCTTTCTTT. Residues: CASSGRQGGVEAFF.

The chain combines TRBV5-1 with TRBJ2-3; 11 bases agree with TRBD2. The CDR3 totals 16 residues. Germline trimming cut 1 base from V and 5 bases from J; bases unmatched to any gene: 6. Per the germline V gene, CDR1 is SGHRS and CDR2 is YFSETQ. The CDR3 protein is CASSLQGLAGGDTQYF. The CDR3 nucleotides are TGCGCCAGCAGCTTGCAGGGGCTAGCGGGGGGAGATACGCAGTATTTT.

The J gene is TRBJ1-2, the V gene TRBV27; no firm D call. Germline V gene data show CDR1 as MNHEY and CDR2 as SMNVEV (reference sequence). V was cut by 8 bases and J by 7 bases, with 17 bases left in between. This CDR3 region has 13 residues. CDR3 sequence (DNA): TGTGCCAGCCGATTACGGGAGGCCTCTGGCTACACCTTC. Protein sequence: CASRLREASGYTF.

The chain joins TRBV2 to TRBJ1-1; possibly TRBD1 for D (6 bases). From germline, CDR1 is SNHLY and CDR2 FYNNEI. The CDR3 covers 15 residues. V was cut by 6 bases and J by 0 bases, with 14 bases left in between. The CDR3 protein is CASSWGQLMNTEAFF. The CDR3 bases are TGTGCCAGCAGCTGGGGGCAGCTTATGAACACTGAAGCTTTCTTT.

The DNA of the CDR3 is TGCGCCAGCCGACGTGACAGGGGAATTCAAAAACTGTTTTTT. Its protein is CASRRDRGIQKLFF. The genes are TRBV10-1 and TRBJ1-4; TRBD1 matches at 8 bases. The CDR3 covers 14 residues. Germline V gives CDR1 WNHNN, CDR2 SYGVQD (reference sequence). The trim removed 8 bases at V and 9 bases at J, leaving 11 bases unmatched.

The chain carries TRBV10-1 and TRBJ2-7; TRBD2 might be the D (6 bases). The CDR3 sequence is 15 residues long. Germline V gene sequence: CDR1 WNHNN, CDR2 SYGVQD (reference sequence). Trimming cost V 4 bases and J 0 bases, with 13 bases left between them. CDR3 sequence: CASSGGRGSSYEQYF. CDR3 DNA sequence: TGCGCCAGCAGTGGGGGACGGGGGAGCTCCTACGAGCAGTACTTC.

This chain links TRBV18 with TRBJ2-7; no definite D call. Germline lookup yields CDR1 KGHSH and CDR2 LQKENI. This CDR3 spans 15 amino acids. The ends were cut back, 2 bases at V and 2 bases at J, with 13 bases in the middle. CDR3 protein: CASSPVGVTPYEQYF. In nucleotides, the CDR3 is TGTGCCAGCTCACCAGTTGGAGTAACTCCCTACGAGCAGTACTTC.

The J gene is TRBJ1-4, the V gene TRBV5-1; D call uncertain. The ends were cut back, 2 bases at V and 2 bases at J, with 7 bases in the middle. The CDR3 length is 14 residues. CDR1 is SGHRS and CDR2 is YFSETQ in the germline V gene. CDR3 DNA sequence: TGCGCCAGCAGCTTAGAGGCGACTAATGAAAAACTGTTTTTT. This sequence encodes CASSLEATNEKLFF.

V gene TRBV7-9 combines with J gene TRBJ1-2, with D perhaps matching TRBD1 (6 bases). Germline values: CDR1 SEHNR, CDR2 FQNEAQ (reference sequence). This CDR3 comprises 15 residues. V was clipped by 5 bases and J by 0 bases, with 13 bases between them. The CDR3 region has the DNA TGTGCCAGCAGCGCCGGCTACAGGGCTAACTATGGCTACACCTTC. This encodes CASSAGYRANYGYTF.

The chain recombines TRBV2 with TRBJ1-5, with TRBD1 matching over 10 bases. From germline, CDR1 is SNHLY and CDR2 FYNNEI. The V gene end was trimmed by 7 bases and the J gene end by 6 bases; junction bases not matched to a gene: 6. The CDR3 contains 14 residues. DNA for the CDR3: TGTGCCAGCACCGCGACAGGGGGCGGTCAGCCCCAGCATTTT. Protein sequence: CASTATGGGQPQHF.

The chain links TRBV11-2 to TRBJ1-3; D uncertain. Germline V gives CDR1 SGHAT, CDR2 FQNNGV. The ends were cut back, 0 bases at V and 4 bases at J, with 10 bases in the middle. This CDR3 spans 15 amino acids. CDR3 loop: CASSLDRYLGNTIYF. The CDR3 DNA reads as TGTGCCAGCAGCTTAGATCGGTACCTAGGAAACACCATATATTTT.

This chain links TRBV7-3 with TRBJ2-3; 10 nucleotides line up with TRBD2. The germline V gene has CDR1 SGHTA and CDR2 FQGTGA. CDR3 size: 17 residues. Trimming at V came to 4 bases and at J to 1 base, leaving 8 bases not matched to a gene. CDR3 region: CASSSGGLAGGTDTQYF. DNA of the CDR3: TGTGCCAGCAGCTCTGGGGGGCTAGCGGGGGGCACAGATACGCAGTATTTT.

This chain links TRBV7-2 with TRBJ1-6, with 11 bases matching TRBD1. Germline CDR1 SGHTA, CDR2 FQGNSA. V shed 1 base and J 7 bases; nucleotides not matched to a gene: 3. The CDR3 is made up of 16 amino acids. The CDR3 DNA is TGTGCCAGCAGCTTAGAGGGGACAGGGGGAAATTCACCCCTCCACTTT. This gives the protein CASSLEGTGGNSPLHF. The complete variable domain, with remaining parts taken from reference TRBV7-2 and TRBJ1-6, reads GAGVSQSPSNKVTEKGKDVELRCDPISGHTALYWYRQSLGQGLEFLIYFQGNSAPDKSGLPSDRFSAERTGGSVSTLTIQRTQQEDSAVYLCASSLEGTGGNSPLHFGNGTRLTVT.

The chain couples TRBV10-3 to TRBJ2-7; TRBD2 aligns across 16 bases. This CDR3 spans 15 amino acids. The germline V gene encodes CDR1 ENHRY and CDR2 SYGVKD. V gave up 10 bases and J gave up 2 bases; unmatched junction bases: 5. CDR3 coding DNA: TGTGCCACCTCCGGGACTAGCGGGGGGGCCTACGAGCAGTACTTC. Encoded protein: CATSGTSGGAYEQYF.

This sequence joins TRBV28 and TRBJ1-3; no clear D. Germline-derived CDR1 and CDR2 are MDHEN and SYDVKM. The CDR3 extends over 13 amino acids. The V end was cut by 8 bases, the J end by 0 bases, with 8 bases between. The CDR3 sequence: CASGSISGNTIYF. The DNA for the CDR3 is TGTGCCAGCGGCAGTATCTCTGGAAACACCATATATTTT. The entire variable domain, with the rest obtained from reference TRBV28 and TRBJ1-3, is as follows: DVKVTQSSRYLVKRTGEKVFLECVQDMDHENMFWYRQDPGLGLRLIYFSYDVKMKEKGDIPEGYSVSREKKERFSLILESASTNQTSMYLCASGSISGNTIYFGEGSWLTVV.

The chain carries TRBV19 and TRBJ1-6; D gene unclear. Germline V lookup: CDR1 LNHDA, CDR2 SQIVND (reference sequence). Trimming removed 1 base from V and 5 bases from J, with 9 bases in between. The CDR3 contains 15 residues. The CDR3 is CASSIVSGNNSPLHF. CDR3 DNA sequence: TGTGCCAGTAGTATAGTATCGGGGAATAATTCACCCCTCCACTTT.

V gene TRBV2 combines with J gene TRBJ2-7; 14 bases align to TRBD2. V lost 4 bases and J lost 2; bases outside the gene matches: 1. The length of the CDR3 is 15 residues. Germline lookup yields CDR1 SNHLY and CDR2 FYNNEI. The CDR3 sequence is CASSGLAGGPYEQYF. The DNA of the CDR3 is TGTGCCAGCAGTGGACTAGCGGGGGGGCCCTACGAGCAGTACTTC.

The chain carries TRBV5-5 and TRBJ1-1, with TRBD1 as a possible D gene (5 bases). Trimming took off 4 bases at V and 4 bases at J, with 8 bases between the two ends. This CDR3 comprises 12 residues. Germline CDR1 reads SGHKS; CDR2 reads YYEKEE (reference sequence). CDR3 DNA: TGTGCCAGCAGCCGCGACAGCACTGAAGCTTTCTTT. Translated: CASSRDSTEAFF. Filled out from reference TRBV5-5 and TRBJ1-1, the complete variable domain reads DAGVTQSPTHLIKTRGQQVTLRCSPISGHKSVSWYQQVLGQGPQFIFQYYEKEERGRGNFPDRFSARQFPNYSSELNVNALLLGDSALYLCASSRDSTEAFFGQGTRLTVV.